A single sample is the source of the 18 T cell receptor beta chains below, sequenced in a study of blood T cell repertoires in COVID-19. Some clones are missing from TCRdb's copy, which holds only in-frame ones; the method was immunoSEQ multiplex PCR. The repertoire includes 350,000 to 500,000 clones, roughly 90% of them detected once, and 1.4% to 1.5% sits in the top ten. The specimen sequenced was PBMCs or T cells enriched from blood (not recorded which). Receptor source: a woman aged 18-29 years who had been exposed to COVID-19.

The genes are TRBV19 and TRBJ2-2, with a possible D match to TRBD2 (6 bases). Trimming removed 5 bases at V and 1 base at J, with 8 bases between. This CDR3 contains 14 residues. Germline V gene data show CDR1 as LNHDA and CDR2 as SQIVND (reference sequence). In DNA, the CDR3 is TGTGCCAGTAGTGTTAGCGGGAACACCGGGGAGCTGTTTTTT. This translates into CASSVSGNTGELFF.

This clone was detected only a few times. As DNA, the CDR3 is TGTGCCTGGAGCGGGACAGACTATGAAAAACTGTTTTTT. Translated, it gives CAWSGTDYEKLFF. V and J are TRBV30 and TRBJ1-4; the match to TRBD1 covers 7 bases. Germline CDR1 is GTSNPN and CDR2 is SVGIG (reference sequence). The V segment lost 3 bases and the J segment 6 bases; nucleotides outside the gene matches: 4. This CDR3 has 13 residues.

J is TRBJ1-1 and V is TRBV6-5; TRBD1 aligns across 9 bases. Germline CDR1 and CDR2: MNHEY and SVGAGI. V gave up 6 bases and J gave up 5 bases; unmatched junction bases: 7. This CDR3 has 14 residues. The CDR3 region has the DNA TGTGCCAGCAGGTACACAGGGGGCTGGACTGAAGCTTTCTTT. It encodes CASRYTGGWTEAFF.

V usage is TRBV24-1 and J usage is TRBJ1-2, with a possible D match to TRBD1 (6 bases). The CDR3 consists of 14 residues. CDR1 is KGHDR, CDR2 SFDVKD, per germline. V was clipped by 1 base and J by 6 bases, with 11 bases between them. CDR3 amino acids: CATSDFTGKDGYTF. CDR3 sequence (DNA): TGTGCCACCAGTGATTTTACAGGGAAAGATGGCTACACCTTC.

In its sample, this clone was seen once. CDR3 DNA sequence: TGTGCCAGCAGTCTCAGGATGGCTGAAGCTTTCTTT. It codes for CASSLRMAEAFF. The chain recombines TRBV27 with TRBJ1-1; D is undetermined. V lost 5 bases and J lost 6, with 10 bases in between. CDR1 MNHEY and CDR2 SMNVEV come from the germline V gene (reference sequence). The CDR3 is made up of 12 amino acids.

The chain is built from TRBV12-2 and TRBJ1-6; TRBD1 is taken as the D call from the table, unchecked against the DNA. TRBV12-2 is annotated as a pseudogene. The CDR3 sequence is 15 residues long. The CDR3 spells CASRPGTGSDSPLHF. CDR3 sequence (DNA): TGTGCAAGTCGCCCCGGGACAGGGAGTGATTCACCCCTCCACTTT.

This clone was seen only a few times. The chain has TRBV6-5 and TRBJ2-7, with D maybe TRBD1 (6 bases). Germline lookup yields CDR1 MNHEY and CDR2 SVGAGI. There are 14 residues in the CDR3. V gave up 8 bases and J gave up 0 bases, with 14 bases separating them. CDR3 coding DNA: TGTGCCAGCCGGAGAGGGGGTCGCTCCTACGAGCAGTACTTC. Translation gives CASRRGGRSYEQYF.

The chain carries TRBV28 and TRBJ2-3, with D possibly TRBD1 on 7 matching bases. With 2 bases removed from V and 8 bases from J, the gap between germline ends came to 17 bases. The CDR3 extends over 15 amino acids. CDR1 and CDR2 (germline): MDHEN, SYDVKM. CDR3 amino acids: CASSLGSQGGATQYF. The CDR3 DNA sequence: TGTGCCAGCAGTTTAGGTTCGCAGGGGGGCGCTACGCAGTATTTT.

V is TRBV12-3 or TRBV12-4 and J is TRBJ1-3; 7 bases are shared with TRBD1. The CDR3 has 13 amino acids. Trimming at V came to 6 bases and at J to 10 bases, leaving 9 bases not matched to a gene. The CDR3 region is CASSRDSQGTIYF. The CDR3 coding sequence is TGTGCCAGCAGCCGGGACAGCCAAGGGACCATATATTTT.

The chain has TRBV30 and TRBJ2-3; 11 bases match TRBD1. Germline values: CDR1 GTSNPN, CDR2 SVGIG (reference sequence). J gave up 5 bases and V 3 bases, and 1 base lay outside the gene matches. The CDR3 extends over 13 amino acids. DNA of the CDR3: TGTGCCTGGAGGGACAGGGGGCAAGATACGCAGTATTTT. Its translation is CAWRDRGQDTQYF.

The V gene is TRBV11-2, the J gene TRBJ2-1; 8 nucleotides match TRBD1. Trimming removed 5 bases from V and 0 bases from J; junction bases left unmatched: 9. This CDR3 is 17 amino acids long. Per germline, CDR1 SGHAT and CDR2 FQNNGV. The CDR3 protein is CASSVQPQGGSYNEQFF. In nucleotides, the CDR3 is TGTGCCAGCAGCGTTCAACCACAGGGGGGCTCCTACAATGAGCAGTTCTTC.

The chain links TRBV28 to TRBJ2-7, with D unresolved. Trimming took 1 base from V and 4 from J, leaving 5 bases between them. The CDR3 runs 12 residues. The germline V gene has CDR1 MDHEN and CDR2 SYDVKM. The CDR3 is CASSLLQYEQYF. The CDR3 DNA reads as TGTGCCAGCAGTTTATTACAATACGAGCAGTACTTC.

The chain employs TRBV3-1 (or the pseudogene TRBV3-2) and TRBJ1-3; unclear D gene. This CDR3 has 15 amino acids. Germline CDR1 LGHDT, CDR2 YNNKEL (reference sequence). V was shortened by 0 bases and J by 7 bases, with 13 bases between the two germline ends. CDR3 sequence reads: CASSQEGRGPNTIYF. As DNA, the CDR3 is TGTGCCAGCAGCCAAGAAGGGAGAGGACCCAACACCATATATTTT.

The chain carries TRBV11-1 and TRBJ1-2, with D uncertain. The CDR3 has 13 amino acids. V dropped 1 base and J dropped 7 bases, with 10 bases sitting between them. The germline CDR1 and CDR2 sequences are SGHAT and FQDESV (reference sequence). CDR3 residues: CASSLGAISGYTF. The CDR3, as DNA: TGTGCCAGCAGCTTAGGGGCGATTTCTGGCTACACCTTC. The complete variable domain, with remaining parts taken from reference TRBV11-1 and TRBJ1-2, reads EAEVAQSPRYKITEKSQAVAFWCDPISGHATLYWYRQILGQGPELLVQFQDESVVDDSQLPKDRFSAERLKGVDSTLKIQPAELGDSAMYLCASSLGAISGYTFGSGTRLTVV.

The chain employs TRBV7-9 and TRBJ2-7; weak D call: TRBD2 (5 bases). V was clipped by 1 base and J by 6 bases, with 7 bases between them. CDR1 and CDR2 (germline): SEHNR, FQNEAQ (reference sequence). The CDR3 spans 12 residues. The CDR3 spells CASSLGLSEQYF. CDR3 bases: TGTGCCAGCAGCTTAGGACTATCCGAGCAGTACTTC.

DNA of the CDR3: TGTGCCAGCAGTTTACCTAGCGTAGGGGAGCAGTACTTC. Amino acids: CASSLPSVGEQYF. V is TRBV28 and J is TRBJ2-7, with D maybe TRBD2 (6 bases). Germline V gives CDR1 MDHEN, CDR2 SYDVKM. The CDR3 is 13 residues long. Trimming took 2 bases from V and 7 from J, leaving 12 bases between them.

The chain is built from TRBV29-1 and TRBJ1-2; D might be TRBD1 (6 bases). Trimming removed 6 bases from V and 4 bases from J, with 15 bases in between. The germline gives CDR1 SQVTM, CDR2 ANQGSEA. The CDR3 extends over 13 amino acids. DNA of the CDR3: TGCAGCGTGCCAGGGGAGAGCGGCTATGGCTACACCTTC. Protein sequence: CSVPGESGYGYTF.

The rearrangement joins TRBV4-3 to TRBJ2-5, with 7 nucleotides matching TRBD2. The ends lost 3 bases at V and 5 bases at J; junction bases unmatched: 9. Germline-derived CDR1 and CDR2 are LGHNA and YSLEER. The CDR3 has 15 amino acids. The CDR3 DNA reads TGCGCCAGCAGCCACCCCGGGGGGAGCACCGAGACCCAGTACTTC. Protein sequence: CASSHPGGSTETQYF.